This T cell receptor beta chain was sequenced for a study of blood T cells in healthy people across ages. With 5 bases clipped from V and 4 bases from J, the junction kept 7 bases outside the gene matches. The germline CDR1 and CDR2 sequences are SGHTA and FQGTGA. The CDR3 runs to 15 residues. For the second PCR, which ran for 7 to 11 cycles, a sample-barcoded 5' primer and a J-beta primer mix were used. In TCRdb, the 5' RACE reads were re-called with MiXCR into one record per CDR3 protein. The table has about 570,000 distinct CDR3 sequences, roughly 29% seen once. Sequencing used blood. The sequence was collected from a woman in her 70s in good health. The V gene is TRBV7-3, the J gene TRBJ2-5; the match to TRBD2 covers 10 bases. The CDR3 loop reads CASSKSGGASETQYF. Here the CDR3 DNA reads TGTGCCAGCAGCAAAAGCGGGGGGGCCTCAGAGACCCAGTACTTC. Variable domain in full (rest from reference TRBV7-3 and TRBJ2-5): GAGVSQTPSNKVTEKGKYVELRCDPISGHTALYWYRQSLGQGPEFLIYFQGTGAADDSGLPNDRFFAVRPEGSVSTLKIQRTERGDSAVYLCASSKSGGASETQYFGPGTRLLVL.